This T cell receptor (beta chain) is drawn from a study of T cells in Graves' hyperthyroidism and ophthalmopathy. Amplified regions were TCR beta CDR3 sequences from RNA transcripts. HTBI primers drove first-round RT-PCR of the TCR CDR3. MiXCR, applied by TCRdb to the multiplex PCR reads, yields one record per CDR3 protein. The sample yields about 250,000 distinct CDR3 sequences, approximately 25% seen once. This clonotype was picked up many times. V lost 4 bases and J lost 2; bases outside the gene matches: 3. Per germline, CDR1 MNHEY and CDR2 SVGAGI. This CDR3 comprises 14 residues. The receptor comes from a woman aged 40-49 years with Graves' ophthalmopathy. The genes are TRBV6-5 and TRBJ2-7; TRBD2 matches at 9 bases. Sequenced input: blood. In nucleotides, the CDR3 is TGTGCCAGCAGTTTTCAGCGGGGGGCCTACGAGCAGTACTTC. It is translated as CASSFQRGAYEQYF.